What follows are 22 T cell receptor beta chains derived from one specimen sequenced in a study of PD-L1 blockade in urothelial cancer. Profiled with immunoSEQ multiplex PCR; TCRdb holds only in-frame clones, not every one. The table has about 14,000 clones, roughly 90% seen once; the top ten hold around 15%. The sample consisted of PBMCs, taken around atezolizumab (anti-PD-L1) treatment. The receptor set was obtained from a man between 65 and 79 years old with urothelial cancer.

The rearrangement joins TRBV7-2 to TRBJ2-7; no firm D call. The V gene lost 2 bases and the J gene lost 4 bases, with 9 bases spanning the gap. The germline gives CDR1 SGHTA, CDR2 FQGNSA. The CDR3 spans 13 residues. The chain's CDR3 is CASSLPGLYEQYF. The CDR3 DNA sequence: TGTGCCAGCAGCTTACCAGGTTTATACGAGCAGTACTTC.

This clone showed up just once. V usage is TRBV5-1 and J usage is TRBJ2-3, with D possibly matching TRBD1 (6 bases). The germline gives CDR1 SGHRS, CDR2 YFSETQ. V was shortened by 2 bases and J by 6 bases, with 7 bases between the two germline ends. This CDR3 is 12 amino acids long. The CDR3 is CASSFTGDTQYF. The CDR3, as DNA: TGCGCCAGCAGCTTCACAGGGGATACGCAGTATTTT.

The CDR3 DNA sequence: TGTGCCAGCAGCCTATTTTCGGTCAGGGAAGGCGAGCAGTACTTC. Residues: CASSLFSVREGEQYF. This chain uses TRBV6-5 with TRBJ2-7, with D perhaps TRBD1 (5 bases). CDR1 and CDR2 (germline): MNHEY, SVGAGI. CDR3 length equals 15 residues. Trimming removed 6 bases from V and 6 bases from J, with 21 bases in between.

Written as DNA, the CDR3 is TGTGCCAGCAGTTCTCGGGGTACTAGGGAGCTGTTTTTT. This gives the protein CASSSRGTRELFF. The chain has TRBV28 and TRBJ2-2, with TRBD2 as a possible D gene (5 bases). Trimming shortened V by 4 bases and J by 9 bases, and 12 bases separated the two germline ends. CDR3 length: 13 residues. Looked up from germline, CDR1 is MDHEN and CDR2 is SYDVKM.

The chain uses TRBV2 and TRBJ2-7, with 8 bases lining up with TRBD1. CDR1 and CDR2 from the germline V gene are SNHLY and FYNNEI. There are 15 residues in the CDR3. Trimming took 1 base from V and 7 from J; bases not matched to a gene: 9. CDR3 bases: TGTGCCAGCAGTGAAGTCGGGCAGGGGGCGGGAGAGCAGTACTTC. Translation gives CASSEVGQGAGEQYF.

The gene calls are TRBV27 and TRBJ2-5; D is unclear. V was clipped by 0 bases and J by 4 bases, with 9 bases between them. The length of the CDR3 is 14 residues. Germline V gives CDR1 MNHEY, CDR2 SMNVEV (reference sequence). CDR3 region: CASSLSRVTETQYF. In nucleotides, the CDR3 is TGTGCCAGCAGTTTATCGAGAGTCACAGAGACCCAGTACTTC.

The CDR3 loop reads CASRDLEGDHTDTQYF. CDR3 DNA sequence: TGTGCCAGCAGGGACCTCGAGGGGGACCACACAGATACGCAGTATTTT. The chain combines TRBV7-8 with TRBJ2-3, with D possibly being TRBD1 (6 bases). Germline CDR1 and CDR2: SGHVS and FQNEAQ. The V end lost 6 bases, the J end lost 2 bases, and 18 bases lay between the germline ends. This CDR3 has 16 residues.

V and J are TRBV5-1 and TRBJ2-7, with D tentatively TRBD2 (5 bases). This CDR3 is built from 15 residues. Looked up from germline, CDR1 is SGHRS and CDR2 is YFSETQ. V was trimmed by 2 bases and J by 6 bases, leaving 18 bases between them. For the CDR3, the DNA is TGCGCCAGCAGCTTTAGTGGACTGGGGAACTCCGAGCAGTACTTC. This codes for CASSFSGLGNSEQYF.

The rearrangement joins TRBV2 to TRBJ2-5; D might be TRBD1 (6 bases). CDR1 and CDR2 from the germline V gene are SNHLY and FYNNEI. V lost 7 bases to trimming and J lost 2 bases, with 11 bases between them. The CDR3 covers 13 residues. The CDR3 loop is CASIRTEQETQYF. As DNA, the CDR3 is TGTGCCAGCATTCGGACAGAACAAGAGACCCAGTACTTC.

This clone was recorded only once. The chain links TRBV11-2 to TRBJ1-3; D is undetermined. V lost 4 bases and J lost 1, with 8 bases in between. The CDR3 covers 14 residues. Germline V lookup: CDR1 SGHAT, CDR2 FQNNGV. CDR3 residues: CASSSLRSGNTIYF. CDR3 coding DNA: TGTGCCAGCAGCTCCCTTCGGTCTGGAAACACCATATATTTT.

This clone was counted a single time. The genes are TRBV6-1 and TRBJ1-3; D is unresolved. V dropped 4 bases and J dropped 0 bases, with 10 bases sitting between them. Germline CDR1 MNHNS, CDR2 SASEGT. CDR3 length equals 15 residues. The DNA of the CDR3 is TGTGCCAGCAGTGTCCGGGAGAGCTCTGGAAACACCATATATTTT. Encoded protein: CASSVRESSGNTIYF.

This chain links TRBV5-1 with TRBJ2-7, with D tentatively TRBD1 (6 bases). With 5 bases removed from V and 0 bases from J, the gap between germline ends came to 15 bases. CDR1 is SGHRS and CDR2 is YFSETQ in the germline V gene. The CDR3 totals 15 residues. CDR3 sequence (DNA): TGCGCCAGCAGGTCGAGGGACACTATCTCCTACGAGCAGTACTTC. This gives the protein CASRSRDTISYEQYF.

The V and J genes are TRBV19 and TRBJ2-1; TRBD2 matches at 8 bases. The CDR3 contains 15 residues. Germline-derived CDR1 and CDR2 are LNHDA and SQIVND (reference sequence). V trimming: 5 bases; J trimming: 7 bases; junction bases outside the gene matches: 10. CDR3 bases: TGTGCCAGTAGTGCGTTACGTAGCGGGGAGAATGAGCAGTTCTTC. It yields the protein CASSALRSGENEQFF.

This rearrangement joins TRBV19 to TRBJ1-2; 7 positions agree with TRBD1. The CDR3 consists of 19 residues. J lost 2 bases, V lost 4 bases, and 19 bases had no gene match. Germline CDR1 LNHDA, CDR2 SQIVND (reference sequence). This chain's CDR3 is CASSTGTALTFHLNYGYTF. As DNA, the CDR3 is TGTGCCAGTAGTACTGGGACAGCGCTGACCTTCCATTTAAACTATGGCTACACCTTC.

This chain links TRBV10-3 with TRBJ2-5; 10 nucleotides line up with TRBD1. Germline V gene data show CDR1 as ENHRY and CDR2 as SYGVKD. The CDR3 is made up of 16 amino acids. Trimming took 6 bases from V and 4 from J; bases not matched to a gene: 11. The CDR3 loop reads CAISDARDRGGETQYF. In nucleotides, the CDR3 is TGTGCCATCAGCGATGCCCGGGACAGGGGAGGAGAGACCCAGTACTTC.

The rearrangement links TRBV27 to TRBJ1-5, with D maybe TRBD1 (6 bases). Germline V gene lookup returns CDR1 MNHEY and CDR2 SMNVEV (reference sequence). CDR3 length: 18 residues. V lost 1 base and J 6 bases, leaving 22 bases between the germline ends. DNA for the CDR3: TGTGCCAGCAGTTTATTGGCAGGGGTAGGACTGGTCAGTCAGCCCCAGCATTTT. This codes for CASSLLAGVGLVSQPQHF.

The rearrangement links TRBV28 to TRBJ1-5, with TRBD1 matching 7 bases. The V gene's germline CDR1 is MDHEN and CDR2 SYDVKM. The V and J ends lost 6 bases and 3 bases, in that order; junction bases with no gene match: 5. The CDR3 consists of 14 residues. CDR3 in amino acids: CASSPGTDNQPQHF. The CDR3 region has the DNA TGTGCCAGCAGCCCCGGGACAGACAATCAGCCCCAGCATTTT.

This chain uses TRBV18 with TRBJ2-3; the match to TRBD2 covers 8 bases. The V gene's germline CDR1 is KGHSH and CDR2 LQKENI. Trimming at V came to 5 bases and at J to 1 base, leaving 8 bases not matched to a gene. The CDR3 is 16 residues long. The CDR3, as DNA: TGTGCCAGCTCAACCCGGGGGGGCCGGGGCACAGATACGCAGTATTTT. Translated, it gives CASSTRGGRGTDTQYF.

The chain combines TRBV2 with TRBJ1-6; 7 bases agree with TRBD1. Per the germline V gene, CDR1 is SNHLY and CDR2 is FYNNEI. The J segment lost 9 bases and the V segment lost 4 bases, leaving 9 bases of the junction unmatched. CDR3 length equals 15 residues. The CDR3 DNA sequence: TGTGCCAGCAGTGTAACAGGGGATAAGCGTTCACCCCTCCACTTT. Translating it yields CASSVTGDKRSPLHF. Looking up the rest from reference TRBV2 and TRBJ1-6 gives the full variable domain: EPEVTQTPSHQVTQMGQEVILRCVPISNHLYFYWYRQILGQKVEFLVSFYNNEISEKSEIFDDQFSVERPDGSNFTLKIRSTKLEDSAMYFCASSVTGDKRSPLHFGNGTRLTVT.

In its sample, this clone was seen a few times. J is TRBJ1-1 and V is TRBV27; TRBD1 matches 11 bases. Per germline, CDR1 MNHEY and CDR2 SMNVEV (reference sequence). The CDR3 length is 16 residues. V shed 6 bases and J 5 bases; nucleotides not matched to a gene: 11. The CDR3 region has the DNA TGTGCCAGCAGCTGGACCGGGACAGGGGGTTGGACTGAAGCTTTCTTT. Amino acid sequence: CASSWTGTGGWTEAFF.

This chain joins TRBV6-5 and TRBJ2-2; 9 bases are shared with TRBD2. Trimming at V came to 2 bases and at J to 11 bases, leaving 12 bases not matched to a gene. The germline V gene encodes CDR1 MNHEY and CDR2 SVGAGI. CDR3 length: 16 amino acids. This CDR3 reads CASSYPRLAGFGELFF. Written as DNA, the CDR3 is TGTGCCAGCAGTTACCCCAGGCTAGCGGGGTTTGGTGAGCTGTTTTTT.

This rearrangement joins TRBV28 to TRBJ1-1; D is unclear. The germline V gene encodes CDR1 MDHEN and CDR2 SYDVKM. The V and J ends lost 10 bases and 2 bases respectively, with 8 bases between them. This CDR3 has 11 amino acids. CDR3 DNA: TGTGCCACCGACATAAACACTGAAGCTTTCTTT. This codes for CATDINTEAFF.